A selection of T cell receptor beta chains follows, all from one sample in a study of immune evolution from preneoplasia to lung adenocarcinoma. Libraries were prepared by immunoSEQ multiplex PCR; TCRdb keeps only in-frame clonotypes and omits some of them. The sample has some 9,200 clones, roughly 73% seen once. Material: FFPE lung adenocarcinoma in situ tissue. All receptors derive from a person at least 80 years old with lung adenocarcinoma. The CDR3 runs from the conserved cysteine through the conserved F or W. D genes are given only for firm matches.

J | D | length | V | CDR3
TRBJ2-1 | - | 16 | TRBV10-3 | CAISDGGPSSYNEQFF
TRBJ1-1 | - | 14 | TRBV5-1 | CASSLNPTFGEAFF
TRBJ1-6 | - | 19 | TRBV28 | CASSFGGIVLSSYNSPLHF
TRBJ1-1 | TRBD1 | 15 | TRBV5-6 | CASSLLTGGMTEAFF
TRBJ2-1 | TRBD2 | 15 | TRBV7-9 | CASSRASGGYNEQFF
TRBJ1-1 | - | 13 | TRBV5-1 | CASSSGYSPEAFF
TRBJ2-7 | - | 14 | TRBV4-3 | CASSQVLASYEQYF
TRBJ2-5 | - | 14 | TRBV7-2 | CASKMTDNQETQYF
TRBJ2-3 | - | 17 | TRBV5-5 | CASSLATGRANTDTQYF
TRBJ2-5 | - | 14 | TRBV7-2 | CASSYSQNQETQYF
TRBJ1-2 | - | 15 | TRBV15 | CATSRGRDRVYGYTF
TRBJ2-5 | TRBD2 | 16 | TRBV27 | CASSPGLAGGQETQYF
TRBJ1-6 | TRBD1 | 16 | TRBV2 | CASLRDRGNYNSPLHF
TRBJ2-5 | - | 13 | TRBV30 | CAWSGGRRETQYF
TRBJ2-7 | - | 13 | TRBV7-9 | CASSGDTFYEQYF
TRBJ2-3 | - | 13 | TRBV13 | CASSSRGTDTQYF
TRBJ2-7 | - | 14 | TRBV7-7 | CASPAPNGVCEQYF
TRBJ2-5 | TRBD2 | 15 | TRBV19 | CASSEVAGARGTQYF
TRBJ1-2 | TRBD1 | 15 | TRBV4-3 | CASSQAVTGGNGYTF
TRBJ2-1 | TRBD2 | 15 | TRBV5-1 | CASSLRTSGRNEQFF
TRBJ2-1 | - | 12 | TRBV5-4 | CASSRGGNEQFF
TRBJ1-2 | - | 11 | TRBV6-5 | CATSYLRGYTF
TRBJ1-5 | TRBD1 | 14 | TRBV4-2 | CASSPTGGGQPQHF
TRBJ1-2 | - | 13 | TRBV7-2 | CASSLGSWGGYTF
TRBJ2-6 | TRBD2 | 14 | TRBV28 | CASSGGPFPNVLTF
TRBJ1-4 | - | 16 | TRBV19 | CASSAGTYSANEKLFF
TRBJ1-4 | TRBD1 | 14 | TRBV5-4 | CASSPGQDNEKLFF
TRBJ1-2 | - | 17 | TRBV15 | CATSRAGQTTQANRYTF
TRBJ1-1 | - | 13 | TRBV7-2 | CASKRDWGTEAFF
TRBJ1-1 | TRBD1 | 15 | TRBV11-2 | CASSLTGLGKTEAFF
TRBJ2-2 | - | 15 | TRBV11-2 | CASSLEAGFPGELFF
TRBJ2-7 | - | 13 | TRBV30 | CAWRSRRAYEQYF
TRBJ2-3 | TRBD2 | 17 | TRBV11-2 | CASSSWTSGGITDTQYF
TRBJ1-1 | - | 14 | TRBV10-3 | CAISETTEGSEAFF
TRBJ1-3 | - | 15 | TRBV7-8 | CASSLGGYSGNTIYF
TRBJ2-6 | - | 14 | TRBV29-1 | CSATVGSGANVLTF
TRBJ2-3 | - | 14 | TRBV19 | CASSTIGQGDTQYF
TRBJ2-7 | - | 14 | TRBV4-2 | CASSQDGWGYEQYF
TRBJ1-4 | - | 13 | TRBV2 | CASSDSRNEKLFF
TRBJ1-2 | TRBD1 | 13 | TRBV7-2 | CASSLTGGLGYTF
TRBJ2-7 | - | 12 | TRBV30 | CAWRRGSYEQYF